One and the same sample provided the 21 T cell receptor beta chains below, sequenced in a study of blood T cells in healthy people across ages. Through a sample-barcoded 5' primer and a J-beta primer mix, a second PCR was run for roughly 7 to 12 cycles. TCRdb re-derived calls from the 5' RACE reads in MiXCR, one entry per CDR3 protein. The data contain around 750,000 distinct CDR3 sequences, 53% of them seen just once; the ten biggest clones take up approximately 41%. Sequenced: blood. The origin of the receptors is a man older than 75 in good health.

This clonotype has just a few counts. The chain links TRBV20-1 to TRBJ1-5; 9 positions agree with TRBD1. Germline assignment: CDR1 DFQATT and CDR2 SNEGSKA (reference sequence). V trimming: 7 bases; J trimming: 7 bases; junction bases outside the gene matches: 8. The CDR3 is 13 amino acids. The CDR3 nucleotides are TGCAGTGGTAAAGAGGGGACAGGGCAGCCCCAGCATTTT. Translating gives CSGKEGTGQPQHF.

The V and J genes are TRBV3-1 and TRBJ2-1, with 8 bases fitting TRBD2. CDR1 is LGHDT, CDR2 YNNKEL, per germline (reference sequence). Unmatched junction bases numbered 2, after V lost 2 bases and J lost 2 bases. This CDR3 has 15 amino acids. The CDR3 DNA reads TGTGCCAGCAGCCAATCACTAGCGGCCTACAATGAGCAGTTCTTC. It translates to CASSQSLAAYNEQFF.

This clonotype occurred a few times. The genes are TRBV20-1 and TRBJ2-7, with TRBD2 matching over 10 bases. This CDR3 comprises 15 residues. Germline-derived CDR1 and CDR2 are DFQATT and SNEGSKA (reference sequence). V gave up 3 bases and J gave up 2 bases; unmatched junction bases: 7. The CDR3 reads CSASPRTSGAYEQYF. The DNA for the CDR3 is TGCAGTGCTAGTCCCCGGACTAGCGGAGCCTACGAGCAGTACTTC.

The V gene is TRBV6-5, the J gene TRBJ2-3, with TRBD2 matching over 8 bases. There are 19 residues in the CDR3. Per germline, CDR1 MNHEY and CDR2 SVGAGI. J gave up 14 bases and V 2 bases, and 27 bases lay outside the gene matches. For the CDR3, the DNA is TGTGCCAGCAGTTACACGACTAGCGACCCAGGAGGTGGGCACAGATACGCGTATTTT. Amino acids: CASSYTTSDPGGGHRYAYF.

The table lists this clonotype with a few counts. This rearrangement joins TRBV2 to TRBJ2-3; the D gene is possibly TRBD1 (5 bases). Germline V gene data show CDR1 as SNHLY and CDR2 as FYNNEI. V gave up 3 bases and J gave up 5 bases, with 9 bases separating them. The CDR3 has 13 amino acids. In nucleotides, the CDR3 is TGTGCCAGCAGTGAGCAGGGTGGAGATACGCAGTATTTT. Translation gives CASSEQGGDTQYF. The full variable domain, completed using reference TRBV2 and TRBJ2-3, is EPEVTQTPSHQVTQMGQEVILRCVPISNHLYFYWYRQILGQKVEFLVSFYNNEISEKSEIFDDQFSVERPDGSNFTLKIRSTKLEDSAMYFCASSEQGGDTQYFGPGTRLTVL.

The CDR3 DNA sequence: TGTGCCAGCAGCTCCGCAAACAGGGTGGCGGCAGAGACCCAGTACTTC. This encodes CASSSANRVAAETQYF. The J gene is TRBJ2-5, the V gene TRBV5-6; a weak D match, TRBD1 (6 bases). In germline, CDR1 is SGHDT, CDR2 YYEEEE. V lost 3 bases and J 4 bases, leaving 19 bases between the germline ends. CDR3 length equals 16 residues.

The chain combines TRBV20-1 with TRBJ2-1; D might be TRBD1 or TRBD2, each matching 8 bases. The CDR3 spans 17 residues. Germline V gene sequence: CDR1 DFQATT, CDR2 SNEGSKA (reference sequence). Between the trimmed V and J ends, which lost 5 bases and 6 bases, there was a span of 26 bases. The CDR3: CSAAPPGAGGQGNEQFF. CDR3 sequence (DNA): TGCAGTGCTGCCCCCCCAGGGGCGGGAGGACAGGGCAATGAGCAGTTCTTC.

The genes are TRBV6-5 and TRBJ2-7; D is possibly TRBD1 or TRBD2 (5 bases each). This CDR3 is 14 amino acids long. The germline V gene encodes CDR1 MNHEY and CDR2 SVGAGI. V lost 5 bases and J 2 bases, leaving 13 bases between the germline ends. CDR3 amino acids: CASSRWDAAYEQYF. CDR3 bases: TGTGCCAGCAGTCGATGGGACGCCGCCTACGAGCAGTACTTC.

This clonotype was counted a few times. The rearrangement links TRBV5-6 to TRBJ2-3, with D uncertain. The CDR3 contains 16 residues. CDR1 is SGHDT and CDR2 is YYEEEE in the germline V gene. The V end was cut by 1 base, the J end by 3 bases, with 15 bases between. The CDR3 protein is CASSLIGQGKTDTQYF. As DNA, the CDR3 is TGTGCCAGCAGCTTGATTGGGCAAGGGAAAACAGATACGCAGTATTTT.

This clonotype was counted a single time. V gene TRBV10-3 combines with J gene TRBJ1-4; 10 bases are a match to TRBD1. Looked up from germline, CDR1 is ENHRY and CDR2 is SYGVKD. The CDR3 sequence is 15 residues long. The V and J ends lost 6 bases and 7 bases, in that order; junction bases with no gene match: 8. The CDR3 here is CAISLGRDRGEKLFF. CDR3 DNA: TGTGCCATCAGCCTGGGGAGGGACAGGGGTGAAAAACTGTTTTTT.

This clonotype was detected a few times. This sequence joins TRBV21-1 and TRBJ1-2. TRBV21-1 is reported as a pseudogene. CDR3 length equals 10 residues. The CDR3 DNA sequence: TGTGCCAGCAGCAATCATGGCTACACCTTC. Its protein product is CASSNHGYTF.

The chain has TRBV7-3 and TRBJ2-1; 11 positions match TRBD1. Germline-derived CDR1 and CDR2 are SGHTA and FQGTGA. The CDR3 sequence is 16 residues long. V shed 5 bases, J shed 7 bases, and the junction held 10 bases outside the gene matches. The CDR3 spells CASSAYGTGGDNEQFF. The CDR3 DNA sequence: TGTGCCAGCAGCGCCTACGGGACAGGGGGAGATAATGAGCAGTTCTTC.

The rearrangement uses TRBV6-2 or TRBV6-3 and TRBJ2-3, with D tentatively TRBD1 or TRBD2 (5 bases each). Trimming shortened V by 7 bases and J by 14 bases, and 22 bases separated the two germline ends. The CDR3 sequence is 13 residues long. CDR1 is MNHEY and CDR2 is SVGEGT in the germline V gene. The CDR3 DNA is TGTGCCAGCAATTGGGGGATACACAGATACGCGTATTTT. It is translated as CASNWGIHRYAYF.

The chain carries TRBV7-2 and TRBJ2-7; TRBD2 is a possible D gene (5 bases). Between the trimmed V and J ends, which lost 0 bases and 5 bases, there was a span of 8 bases. CDR3 length equals 13 residues. The germline CDR1 and CDR2 sequences are SGHTA and FQGNSA. CDR3 loop: CASSLASGHEQYF. The CDR3 DNA reads as TGTGCCAGCAGCTTAGCGAGCGGCCACGAGCAGTACTTC.

V and J are TRBV12-3 or TRBV12-4 and TRBJ2-7, with D possibly TRBD2 on 6 matching bases. With 3 bases removed from V and 2 bases from J, the gap between germline ends came to 11 bases. There are 14 residues in the CDR3. CDR3 DNA sequence: TGTGCCAGCAGTTTCGGGACTGCAACCTACGAGCAGTACTTC. Translation gives CASSFGTATYEQYF.

The chain links TRBV7-2 to TRBJ2-7, with 8 bases fitting TRBD2. TRBJ2-1 explains the end of the DNA better; the J call may be wrong. Germline loops: CDR1 SGHTA, CDR2 FQGNSA. The CDR3 covers 16 residues. The CDR3 loop reads CASSLFARTSSYEQFF. The CDR3 coding sequence is TGTGCCAGCAGCTTATTCGCCCGGACTAGCAGCTATGAGCAGTTCTTC.

Comments on this clonotype: Mismatch with germline at one junction end may stem from a read error. The chain links TRBV11-2 to TRBJ2-3; the D is unclear. The CDR3 contains 12 residues. Germline loops: CDR1 SGHAT, CDR2 FQNNGV. CDR3 loop: CASSLGPPAAYF. As DNA, the CDR3 is TGTGCGAGCAGCCTCGGACCGCCAGCCGCGTATTTT.

The V call is TRBV4-2, the J call TRBJ2-4; D might be TRBD1 or TRBD2, each matching 5 bases. The J call may be faulty, since TRBJ2-7 better matches the DNA end. The CDR3 sequence is 14 residues long. Germline V gene data show CDR1 as LGHNA and CDR2 as YNFKEQ. For the CDR3, the DNA is TGTGCCAGCAGCCAAGGGCAGGGACGCCGCGAGCAGTACTTC. Amino acid sequence: CASSQGQGRREQYF.

About this clonotype: The germline gene is not matched at one end of the junction; a read error may be the cause. The J gene is TRBJ2-5, the V gene TRBV20-1; TRBD2 matches at 7 bases. Looked up from germline, CDR1 is DFQATT and CDR2 is SNEGSKA (reference sequence). This CDR3 has 18 amino acids. The CDR3 sequence is CSARDRLREAHNQETQYF. The DNA of the CDR3 is TGCAGTGCTAGAGATAGGCTCCGGGAGGCCCATAACCAGGAGACCCAGTACTTC.

The V and J genes are TRBV9 and TRBJ2-1, with D unclear. This CDR3 has 15 residues. V was pared by 5 bases and J by 0 bases, with 12 bases between. From germline, CDR1 is SGDLS and CDR2 YYNGEE. This CDR3 reads CASSSHYVSYNEQFF. The DNA of the CDR3 is TGTGCCAGCAGTTCCCACTACGTCTCCTACAATGAGCAGTTCTTC.

This chain joins TRBV7-6 and TRBJ2-3, with 11 bases lining up with TRBD1. The germline CDR1 and CDR2 sequences are SGHVS and FNYEAQ. The junction had 6 bases not matched to a gene; V was cut back by 5 bases and J by 5 bases. The CDR3 runs 15 residues. The CDR3 region is CASSTGQGGEDTQYF. CDR3 bases: TGTGCCAGCAGCACGGGACAGGGGGGTGAAGATACGCAGTATTTT.